The clone carrying this T cell receptor (beta chain) was recorded many times. Its antigen is unknown. The data originate from a study of identical twins. Regarding the study as a whole: Zero-insertion analyses could be partly confounded by invariant MAIT and iNKT cells. Cord blood's abundant beta clonotypes had fewer insertions, unlike memory repertoires.

Trimming took 1 base from V and 6 from J; bases not matched to a gene: 5. From germline, CDR1 is SNHLY and CDR2 FYNNEI. CDR3 size: 16 residues. Each CDR3 protein is one row after TCRdb ran MiXCR on the 5' RACE reads. This sample yields about 570,000 distinct CDR3 sequences, of which around a tenth are seen a single time; roughly 3% belongs to the top ten. This sample was also put to use in a study of yellow fever vaccine responses in identical twins. Per that study: Twins' vaccine T cell response reportedly gave the appearance of partial convergence and partial personalization.

Material for sequencing was PBMCs. The clonotype comes from a woman between 18 and 29 years old in good health. The J gene is TRBJ1-5, the V gene TRBV2, with 11 bases identical to TRBD1. CDR3 sequence (DNA): TGTGCCAGCAGTGAAGTTTCCGGGACAGGGGGTCAGCCCCAGCATTTT. It specifies CASSEVSGTGGQPQHF.